The clone carrying this T cell receptor beta chain was seen ten or more times. No antigen is known for it. V gave up 0 bases and J gave up 13 bases, with 19 bases separating them. The CDR3 length is 15 residues. The germline V gene has CDR1 MGHRA and CDR2 YSYEKL. This specimen belongs to a study of identical twins. Study-wide findings and caveats: A partial confounding effect on zero-insertion analyses could come from invariant MAIT and iNKT cells. Researchers reported weaker excess twin sharing in beta out-of-frame sequences.

TCRdb reprocessed the 5' RACE reads with MiXCR, giving one entry per CDR3 protein. The repertoire holds roughly 630,000 distinct CDR3 sequences, around 7.5% seen once, with 1.5% to 2% in the top ten. These data were likewise used in another study, on yellow fever vaccine responses in identical twins.

The receptor's source is a woman between 18 and 29 years old in good health. This sequence joins TRBV4-1 and TRBJ2-1; D is perhaps TRBD1 or TRBD2 (6 bases each). The sample comprised PBMCs. Written as DNA, the CDR3 is TGCGCCAGCAGCCAAGATCGTGCCGAGGGGGGACTTCAGTTCTTC. Protein product: CASSQDRAEGGLQFF.